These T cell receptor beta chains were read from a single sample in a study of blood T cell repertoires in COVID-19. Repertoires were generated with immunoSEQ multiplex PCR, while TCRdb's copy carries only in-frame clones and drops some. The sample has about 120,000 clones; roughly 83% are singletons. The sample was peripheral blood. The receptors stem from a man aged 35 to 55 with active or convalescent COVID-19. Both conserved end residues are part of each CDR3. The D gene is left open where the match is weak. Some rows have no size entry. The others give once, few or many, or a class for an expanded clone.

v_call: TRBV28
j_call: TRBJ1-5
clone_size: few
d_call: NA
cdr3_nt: TGTGCCAGCAGTCTCCCGGGCGGACAAGGGGGTCAGCCCCAGCATTTT
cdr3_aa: CASSLPGGQGGQPQHF

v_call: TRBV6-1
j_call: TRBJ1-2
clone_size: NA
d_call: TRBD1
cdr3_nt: TGTGCCAGCAGTGAAGCCAAGCCCGGGACAGCAAAGTTTAACTATGGCTACACCTTC
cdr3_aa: CASSEAKPGTAKFNYGYTF

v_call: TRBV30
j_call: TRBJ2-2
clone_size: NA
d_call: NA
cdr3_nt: TGTGCCTGGAGCCCTACTTCGAACACCGGGGAGCTGTTTTTT
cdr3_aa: CAWSPTSNTGELFF

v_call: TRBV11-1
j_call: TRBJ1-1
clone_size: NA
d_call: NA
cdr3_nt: TGTGCCAGCAGTTCCCGGGGCGGGGGGCCCGCTGAAGCTTTCTTT
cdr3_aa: CASSSRGGGPAEAFF

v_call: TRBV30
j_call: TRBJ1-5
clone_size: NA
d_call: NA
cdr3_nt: TGTGCCTGGAGTGTAGGCAGGGTAAATCAGCCCCAGCATTTT
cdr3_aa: CAWSVGRVNQPQHF

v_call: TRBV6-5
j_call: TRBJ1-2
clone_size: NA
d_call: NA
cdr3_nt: TGTGCCAGCAGCCAGGGCCCGGGGACTGCCTATGGCTACACCTTC
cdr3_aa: CASSQGPGTAYGYTF

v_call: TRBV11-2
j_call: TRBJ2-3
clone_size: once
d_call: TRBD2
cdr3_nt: TGTGCCAGCAGCTTAGATTCAGGCGGGGGGTTCGCAGATACGCAGTATTTT
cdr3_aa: CASSLDSGGGFADTQYF

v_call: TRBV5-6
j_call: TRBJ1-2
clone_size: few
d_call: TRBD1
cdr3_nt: TGTGCCAGCAGCCGGCCGGGACAGGGGGTTTATGGCTACACCTTC
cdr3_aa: CASSRPGQGVYGYTF

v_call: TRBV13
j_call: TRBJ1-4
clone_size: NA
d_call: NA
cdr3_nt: TGTGCCAGCAGCCTCAGTGTTAATGAAAAACTGTTTTTT
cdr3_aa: CASSLSVNEKLFF

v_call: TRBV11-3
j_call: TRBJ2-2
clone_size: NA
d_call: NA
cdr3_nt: TGTGCCAGCAGCTTAGCTCTAGGGAACACCGGGGAGCTGTTTTTT
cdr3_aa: CASSLALGNTGELFF

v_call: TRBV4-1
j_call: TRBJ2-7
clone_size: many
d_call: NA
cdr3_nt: TGCGCCAGCAGCCTCGCGTGGAGGGACGAGCAGTACTTC
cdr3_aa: CASSLAWRDEQYF

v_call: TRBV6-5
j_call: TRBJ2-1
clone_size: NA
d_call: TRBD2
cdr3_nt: TGTGCCAGCAAGAGAGGCATGGGACTAGATGAGCAGTTCTTC
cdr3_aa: CASKRGMGLDEQFF

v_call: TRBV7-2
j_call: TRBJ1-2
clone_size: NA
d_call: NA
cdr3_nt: TGTGCCAGCAGCTTAGTGGAGGGTACGGATGGCTACACCTTC
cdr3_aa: CASSLVEGTDGYTF

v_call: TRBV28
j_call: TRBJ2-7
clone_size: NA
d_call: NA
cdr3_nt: TGTGCCAGCAGTCCCCTGGGGACTTCGAGCTCCTACGAGCAGTACTTC
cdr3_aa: CASSPLGTSSSYEQYF

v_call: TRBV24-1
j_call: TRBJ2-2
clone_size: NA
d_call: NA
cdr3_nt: TGTGCCACCAGTCCGAGGACCGGGGAGCTGTTTTTT
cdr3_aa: CATSPRTGELFF

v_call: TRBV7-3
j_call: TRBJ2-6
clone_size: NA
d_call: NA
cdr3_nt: TGTGCCAGCAGCCCCCAGGAGGACTCTGGGGCCAACGTCCTGACTTTC
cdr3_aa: CASSPQEDSGANVLTF

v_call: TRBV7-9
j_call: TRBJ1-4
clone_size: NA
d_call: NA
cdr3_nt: TGTGCCAGCAGCCAACCCCGGGCTAATGAAAAACTGTTTTTT
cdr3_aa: CASSQPRANEKLFF

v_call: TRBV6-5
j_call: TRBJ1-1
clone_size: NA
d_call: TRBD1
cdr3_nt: TGTGCCAGCAGGCAGGGGGCAACTGAAGCTTTCTTT
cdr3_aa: CASRQGATEAFF

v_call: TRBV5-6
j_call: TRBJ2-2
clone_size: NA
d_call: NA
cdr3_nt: TGTGCCAGCAGCTCAGGAGGAGTAGGCACCGGGGAGCTGTTTTTT
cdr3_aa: CASSSGGVGTGELFF

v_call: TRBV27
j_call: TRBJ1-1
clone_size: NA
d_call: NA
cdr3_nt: TGTGCCAGCAGTAACCTCAGGGGATCGACTGAAGCTTTCTTT
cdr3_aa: CASSNLRGSTEAFF

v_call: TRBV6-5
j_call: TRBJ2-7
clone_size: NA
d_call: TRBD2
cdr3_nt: TGTGCCCTACGGCCGGCCTGGCGGGGGGGAGAGGAGCAGTACTTC
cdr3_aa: CALRPAWRGGEEQYF

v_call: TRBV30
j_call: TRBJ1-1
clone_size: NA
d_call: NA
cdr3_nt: TGTGCCTGGAGGAGACAGAGAAACACTGAAGCTTTCTTT
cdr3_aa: CAWRRQRNTEAFF

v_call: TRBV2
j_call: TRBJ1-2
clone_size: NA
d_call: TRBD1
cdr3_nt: TGTGCCAGCAGTGAAAAAGGGGGCTGGGGCTACACCTTC
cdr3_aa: CASSEKGGWGYTF

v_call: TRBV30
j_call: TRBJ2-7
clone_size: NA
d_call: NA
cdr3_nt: TGTGCCTGGAAGCGGACAGCTTCCTACGAGCAGTACTTC
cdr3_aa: CAWKRTASYEQYF

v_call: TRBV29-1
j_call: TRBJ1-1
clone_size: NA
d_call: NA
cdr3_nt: TGCAGCACGTCAGGGGCAGCAAAAGGGACTGAAGCTTTCTTT
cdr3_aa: CSTSGAAKGTEAFF

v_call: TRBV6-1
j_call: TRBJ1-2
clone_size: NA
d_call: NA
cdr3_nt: TGTGCCAGCAGTGAATATGTTCCTCCTACCGATGGCTACACCTTC
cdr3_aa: CASSEYVPPTDGYTF

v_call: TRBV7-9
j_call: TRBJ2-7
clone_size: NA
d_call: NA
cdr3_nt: TGTGCCAGCAGCTCCACCTCGACAGACCCCTGGGAGCAGTACTTC
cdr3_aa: CASSSTSTDPWEQYF

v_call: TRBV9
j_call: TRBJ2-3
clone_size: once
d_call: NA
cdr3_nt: TGTGCCAGCAGCGCCCTCTACAGGGCAGATACGCAGTATTTT
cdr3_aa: CASSALYRADTQYF

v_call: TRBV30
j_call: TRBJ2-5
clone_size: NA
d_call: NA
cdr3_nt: TGTGCCTGGAGTGTACTAGAAGGGGAGACCCAGTACTTC
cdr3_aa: CAWSVLEGETQYF

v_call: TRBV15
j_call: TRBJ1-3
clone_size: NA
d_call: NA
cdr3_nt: TGTGCCACCAGCATACAAGGAAACACCATATATTTT
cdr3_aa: CATSIQGNTIYF

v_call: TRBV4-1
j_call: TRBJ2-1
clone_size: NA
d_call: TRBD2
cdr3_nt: TGCGCCAGCAGCCAAGTCGGACTAGCGGTTTATGAGCAGTTCTTC
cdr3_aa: CASSQVGLAVYEQFF

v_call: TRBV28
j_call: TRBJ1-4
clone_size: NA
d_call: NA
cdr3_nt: TGTGCCAGCAGCGCTGATCCCGGGATGGCTAATGAAAAACTGTTTTTT
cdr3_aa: CASSADPGMANEKLFF

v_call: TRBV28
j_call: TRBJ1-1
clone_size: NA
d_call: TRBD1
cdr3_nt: TGTGCCAGCCCGGCACCGGTAGGACAGGGCTTCGAGGAGGGCACTGAAGCTTTCTTT
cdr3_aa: CASPAPVGQGFEEGTEAFF

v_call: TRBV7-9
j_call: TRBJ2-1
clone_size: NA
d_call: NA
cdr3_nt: TGTGCCAGCAGCGCCCCCTGGCGGGACTACAATGAGCAGTTCTTC
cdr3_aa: CASSAPWRDYNEQFF

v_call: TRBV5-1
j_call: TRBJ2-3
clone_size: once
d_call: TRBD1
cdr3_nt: TGCGCCAGCAGCCCACTGACAGGGGATGCAGATACGCAGTATTTT
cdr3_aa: CASSPLTGDADTQYF

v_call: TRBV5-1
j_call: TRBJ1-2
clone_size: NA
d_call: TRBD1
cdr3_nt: TGCGCCAGCAGCTTAGGACAGGGGGCCTCTGGCTACACCTTC
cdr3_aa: CASSLGQGASGYTF

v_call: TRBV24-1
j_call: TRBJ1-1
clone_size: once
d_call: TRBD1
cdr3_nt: TGTGCCACGAGAGTTGGCGGGACAGCCACTGAAGCTTTCTTT
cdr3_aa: CATRVGGTATEAFF

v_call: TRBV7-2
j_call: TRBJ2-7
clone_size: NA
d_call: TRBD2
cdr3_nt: TGTGCCAGCAGCCTGACCGGGACTAGCGCATACGAGCAGTACTTC
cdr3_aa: CASSLTGTSAYEQYF

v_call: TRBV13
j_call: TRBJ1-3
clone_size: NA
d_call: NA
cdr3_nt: TGTGCCAGCAGTTATAAGGGGACCATATATTTT
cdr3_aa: CASSYKGTIYF

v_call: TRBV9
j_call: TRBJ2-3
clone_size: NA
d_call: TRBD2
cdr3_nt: TGTGCCAGCAGCGTAGTCCTAGCGGGGGGTACAGATACGCAGTATTTT
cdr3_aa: CASSVVLAGGTDTQYF

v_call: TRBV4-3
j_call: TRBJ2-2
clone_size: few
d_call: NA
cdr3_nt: TGCGCCAGCAGCCTCTTTAACTATGTGCCCACCGGGGAGCTGTTTTTT
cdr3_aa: CASSLFNYVPTGELFF

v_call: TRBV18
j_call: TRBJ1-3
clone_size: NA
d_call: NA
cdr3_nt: TGTGCCAGCTCACCACGTCCGGGAAACTCTGGAAACACCATATATTTT
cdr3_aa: CASSPRPGNSGNTIYF

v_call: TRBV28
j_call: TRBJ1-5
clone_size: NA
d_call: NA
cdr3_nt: TGTGCCAGCAGTGGTCCGGGAAGCAATCAGCCCCAGCATTTT
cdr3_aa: CASSGPGSNQPQHF

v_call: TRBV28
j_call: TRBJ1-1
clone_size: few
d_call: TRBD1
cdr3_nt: TGTGCCAGCAGTCGGGGACAGGGGGCGGGGACTGAAGCTTTCTTT
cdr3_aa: CASSRGQGAGTEAFF

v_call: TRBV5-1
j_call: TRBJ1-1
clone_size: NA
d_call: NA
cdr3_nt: TGCGCCAGCAGCTTGGACCGGGGGTGGACTGAAGCTTTCTTT
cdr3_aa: CASSLDRGWTEAFF

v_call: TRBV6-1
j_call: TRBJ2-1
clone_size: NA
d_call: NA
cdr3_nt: TGTGCCAGCAGTGAGGAACGAGACTCTAATGAGCAGTTCTTC
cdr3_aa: CASSEERDSNEQFF

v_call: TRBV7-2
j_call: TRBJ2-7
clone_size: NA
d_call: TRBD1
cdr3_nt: TGTGCCAGCAGCTTTTACGCTTCGACAGGGAGCTCCTACGAGCAGTACTTC
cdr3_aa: CASSFYASTGSSYEQYF

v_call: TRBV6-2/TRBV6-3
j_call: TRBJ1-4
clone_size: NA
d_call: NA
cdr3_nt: TGTGCCAGCAGTTCACCCACAGGGATCAGAAATGAAAAACTGTTTTTT
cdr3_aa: CASSSPTGIRNEKLFF

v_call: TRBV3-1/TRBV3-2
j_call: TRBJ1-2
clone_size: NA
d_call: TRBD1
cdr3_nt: TGTGCCAGCAGCCAACAGACAGGGAACTATGGCTACACCTTC
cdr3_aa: CASSQQTGNYGYTF

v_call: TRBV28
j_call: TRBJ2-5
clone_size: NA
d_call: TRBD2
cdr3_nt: TGTGCCAGCAGTTTAGCAGGAGCCGGGGGGGAGACCCAGTACTTC
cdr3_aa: CASSLAGAGGETQYF

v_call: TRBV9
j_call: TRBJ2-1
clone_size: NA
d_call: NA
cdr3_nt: TGTGCCAGCAGCGTAGGACTAGTCAATGAGCAGTTCTTC
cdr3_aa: CASSVGLVNEQFF

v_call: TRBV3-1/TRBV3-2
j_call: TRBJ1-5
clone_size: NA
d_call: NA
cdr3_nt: TGTGCCAGCAGCCTATCCGGGTCCGTCAATCAGCCCCAGCATTTT
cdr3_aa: CASSLSGSVNQPQHF

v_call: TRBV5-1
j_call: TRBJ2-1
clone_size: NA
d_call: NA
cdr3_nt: TGCGCCAGCAGCTTGGATGTGGGAGGGGGGGATGAGCAGTTCTTC
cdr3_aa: CASSLDVGGGDEQFF

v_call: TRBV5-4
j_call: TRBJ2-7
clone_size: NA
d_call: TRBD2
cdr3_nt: TGTGCCAGCAGCTCCCGGCGGGCGGGAGGGCCCTCAGGTAACTACGAGCAGTACTTC
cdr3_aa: CASSSRRAGGPSGNYEQYF

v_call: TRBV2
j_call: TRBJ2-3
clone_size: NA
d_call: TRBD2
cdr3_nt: TGTGCCAGCAGTAATTTAGCGGGAGACCGGTCAACGCAGTATTTT
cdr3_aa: CASSNLAGDRSTQYF